This T cell receptor (beta chain) was obtained from a study of a mutant IDH1 vaccine in newly diagnosed glioma. Study-wide context: Treated patients comprised 62.5% males and about 40% females, mean age 40.4 years. Previous care, which was radiotherapy, temozolomide, or both, most often involved both.

Unmatched junction bases numbered 6, after V lost 1 base and J lost 4 bases. CDR3 length: 15 amino acids. Germline-derived CDR1 and CDR2 are SGHTA and FQGNSA. Data came from immunoSEQ multiplex PCR; TCRdb stores just in-frame clones and leaves some out. The sample carries roughly 84,000 clones, almost 85% recorded once. Concerning this clone itself: Its antigen remains unknown.

The time point was: baseline, week 1 (first vaccination visit). Treatment specified: pre-vaccination baseline after standard-of-care therapy. Each astrocytoma in the donors was new, WHO grade 3 or 4, IDH1-mutant and ATRX-lost. Whole-study findings and limits: Vaccination elicited immune responses in approximately 93% of patients.

The chain has TRBV7-2 and TRBJ2-5, with TRBD1 matching over 7 bases. The clonotype was recovered from a man between 35 and 55 years old with glioma. Some clones in this sample may be carry-over from other donors' samples. The material sequenced was PBMCs, taken from a glioma patient treated with radiotherapy, temozolomide or both. CDR3 protein: CASSLDRGSVETQYF. The CDR3, as DNA: TGTGCCAGCAGCTTAGACAGGGGTTCGGTAGAGACCCAGTACTTC.